The source of this T cell receptor beta chain is a study of CD8 T cells in ankylosing spondylitis. Whole-study results and caveats: Enrichment of disease-linked clones was reportedly significant in matched ankylosing spondylitis synovial fluid. Disease-linked clones were CD8+ and relatively rare in peripheral blood. Characteristic of ankylosing spondylitis blood, it appeared, was a TCR beta motif comprising eight highly homologous variants.

The TCR beta libraries were generated through quantitative 5'-RACE incorporating molecular barcodes. TCRdb analysed the 5' RACE reads with MiXCR anew, one entry per CDR3 protein. The repertoire consists of approximately 190,000 distinct CDR3 sequences, with 13% occurring once and the leading ten covering 11%. The CDR3 consists of 17 residues. The junction had 7 bases not matched to a gene; V was cut back by 3 bases and J by 4 bases. The germline V gene encodes CDR1 LGHDT and CDR2 YNNKEL (reference sequence). This clonotype was recorded many times. Its target is not known. The source is a female donor with ankylosing spondylitis or in good health (not recorded which). The chain employs TRBV3-1 and TRBJ2-3; 13 positions match TRBD2. The specimen sequenced was blood, either unsorted or a sorted T cell fraction (not recorded which). CDR3 nucleotide sequence: TGTGCCAGCAGCCATGGACTAGCGGGAGTCCAAGCAGATACGCAGTATTTT. Its translation is CASSHGLAGVQADTQYF.